This TCR beta chain was sequenced in a study of cytomegalovirus exposure and HLA in healthy donors. The CDR3 has 18 residues. V dropped 5 bases and J dropped 5 bases, with 27 bases sitting between them. Germline V gene data show CDR1 as MNHEY and CDR2 as SMNVEV (reference sequence). PCR used 60 Vbeta primers and 13 Jbeta primers. Method: immunoSEQ multiplex PCR; TCRdb's copy keeps in-frame clones and lacks some. The data show about 130,000 clones, less than 90% seen once. Study-wide findings and caveats: Later analysis demonstrated an association between a missense DCLRE1C variant and TCR beta V- and J-gene trimming. Analyzed later, most CMV-associated TCR beta chains appeared HLA-restricted.

Only one count was recorded for this clone. Antigen: not known. While unrecorded immune exposures were likely, the donors were nominally healthy when sampled. Sequencing was performed on PBMCs. The source is a man younger than 30 in good health and CMV-seropositive. The chain couples TRBV27 to TRBJ2-5, with D maybe TRBD2 (6 bases). The CDR3 DNA reads as TGTGCCAGCAGTCCCATCCCTCTTTCAAGGGAGGTCTTGGAGACCCAGTACTTC. Translated, it gives CASSPIPLSREVLETQYF.